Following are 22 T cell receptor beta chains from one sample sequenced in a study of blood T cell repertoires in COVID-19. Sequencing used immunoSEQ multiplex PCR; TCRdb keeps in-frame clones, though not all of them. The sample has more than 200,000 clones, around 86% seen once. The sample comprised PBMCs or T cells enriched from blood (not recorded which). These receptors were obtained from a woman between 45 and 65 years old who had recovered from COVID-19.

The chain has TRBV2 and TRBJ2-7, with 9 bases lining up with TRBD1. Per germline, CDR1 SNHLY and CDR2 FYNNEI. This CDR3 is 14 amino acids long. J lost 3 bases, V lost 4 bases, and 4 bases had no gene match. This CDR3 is CASSGTGDLYEQYF. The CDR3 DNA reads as TGTGCCAGCAGTGGGACAGGGGATCTCTACGAGCAGTACTTC. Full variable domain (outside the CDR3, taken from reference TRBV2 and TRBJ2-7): EPEVTQTPSHQVTQMGQEVILRCVPISNHLYFYWYRQILGQKVEFLVSFYNNEISEKSEIFDDQFSVERPDGSNFTLKIRSTKLEDSAMYFCASSGTGDLYEQYFGPGTRLTVT.

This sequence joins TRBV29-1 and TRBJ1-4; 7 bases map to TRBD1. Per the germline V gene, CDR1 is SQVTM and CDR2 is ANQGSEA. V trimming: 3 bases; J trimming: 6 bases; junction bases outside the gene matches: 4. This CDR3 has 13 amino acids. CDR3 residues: CSVDRGLYEKLFF. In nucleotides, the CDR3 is TGCAGCGTTGATAGGGGGCTCTATGAAAAACTGTTTTTT.

The CDR3 sequence: CASSLMRAEQFF. CDR3 nucleotide sequence: TGTGCCAGCAGTTTAATGAGGGCTGAGCAGTTCTTC. The chain links TRBV28 to TRBJ2-1, with a possible D match to TRBD2 (5 bases). This CDR3 is built from 12 residues. Trimming took 2 bases from V and 9 from J, leaving 8 bases between them. Germline V CDR1 and CDR2: MDHEN, SYDVKM.

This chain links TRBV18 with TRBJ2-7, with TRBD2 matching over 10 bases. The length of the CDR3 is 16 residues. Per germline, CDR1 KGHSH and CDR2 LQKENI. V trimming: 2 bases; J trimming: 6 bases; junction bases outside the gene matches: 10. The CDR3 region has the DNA TGTGCCAGCTCACCAGGGCTAGCGGGAGTAGGAGGCGAGCAGTACTTC. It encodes CASSPGLAGVGGEQYF.

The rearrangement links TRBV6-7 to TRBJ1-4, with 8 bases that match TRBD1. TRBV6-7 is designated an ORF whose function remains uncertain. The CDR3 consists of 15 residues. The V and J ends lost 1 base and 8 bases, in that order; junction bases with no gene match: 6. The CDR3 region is CASSYWGQEREKLFF. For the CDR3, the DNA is TGTGCCAGCAGTTACTGGGGACAGGAGCGGGAAAAACTGTTTTTT.

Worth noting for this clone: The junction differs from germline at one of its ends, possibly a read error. Here the CDR3 DNA reads TGTGCTAGCAGCTTAGTCCGAGGAGGCGCGGAGACCCAGTACTTC. Protein product: CASSLVRGGAETQYF. The chain employs TRBV7-9 and TRBJ2-5; the D gene is possibly TRBD2 (5 bases). Germline assignment: CDR1 SEHNR and CDR2 FQNEAQ (reference sequence). The CDR3 is 15 amino acids.

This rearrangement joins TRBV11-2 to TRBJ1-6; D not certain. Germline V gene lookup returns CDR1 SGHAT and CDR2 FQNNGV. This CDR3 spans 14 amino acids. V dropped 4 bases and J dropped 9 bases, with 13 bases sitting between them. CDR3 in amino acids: CASSSGTSVSPLHF. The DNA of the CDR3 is TGTGCCAGCAGCTCGGGTACCAGTGTTTCACCCCTCCACTTT.

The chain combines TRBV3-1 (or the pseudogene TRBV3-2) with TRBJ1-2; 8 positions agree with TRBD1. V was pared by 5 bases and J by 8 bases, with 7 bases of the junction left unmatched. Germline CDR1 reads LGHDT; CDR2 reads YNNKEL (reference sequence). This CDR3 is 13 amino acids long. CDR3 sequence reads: CASSEGQGLGYTF. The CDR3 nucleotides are TGTGCCAGCAGCGAAGGACAGGGCTTGGGCTACACCTTC.

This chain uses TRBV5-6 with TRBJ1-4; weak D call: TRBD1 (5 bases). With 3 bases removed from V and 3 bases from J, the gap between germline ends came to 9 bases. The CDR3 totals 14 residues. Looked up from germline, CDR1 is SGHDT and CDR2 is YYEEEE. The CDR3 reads CASSSGVSNEKLFF. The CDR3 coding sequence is TGTGCCAGCAGCTCGGGGGTCTCTAATGAAAAACTGTTTTTT.

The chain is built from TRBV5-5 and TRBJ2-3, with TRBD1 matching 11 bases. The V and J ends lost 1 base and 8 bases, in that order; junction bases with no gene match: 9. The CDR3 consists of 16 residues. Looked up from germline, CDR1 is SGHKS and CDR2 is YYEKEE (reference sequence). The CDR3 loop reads CASSLTGTGGGGTQYF. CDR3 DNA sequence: TGTGCCAGCAGCTTGACCGGGACAGGGGGAGGAGGTACGCAGTATTTT.

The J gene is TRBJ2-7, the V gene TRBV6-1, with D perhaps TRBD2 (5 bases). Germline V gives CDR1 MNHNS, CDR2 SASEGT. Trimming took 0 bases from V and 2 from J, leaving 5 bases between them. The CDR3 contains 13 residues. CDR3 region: CASSEARAYEQYF. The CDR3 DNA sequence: TGTGCCAGCAGTGAAGCGAGGGCCTACGAGCAGTACTTC.

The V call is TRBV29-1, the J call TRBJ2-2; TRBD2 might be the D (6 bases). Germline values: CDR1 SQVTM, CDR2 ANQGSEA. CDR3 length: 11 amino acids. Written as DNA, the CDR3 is TGCAGTAGCGGTAACACCGGGGAGCTGTTTTTT. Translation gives CSSGNTGELFF.

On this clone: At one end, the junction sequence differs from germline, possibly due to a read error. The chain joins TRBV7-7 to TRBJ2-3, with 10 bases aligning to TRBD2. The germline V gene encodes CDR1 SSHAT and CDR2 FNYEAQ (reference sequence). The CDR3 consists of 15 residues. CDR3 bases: TGTGCTAGCAGCCCAGGACTAGCGGACACAGATACGCAGTATTTT. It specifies CASSPGLADTDTQYF.

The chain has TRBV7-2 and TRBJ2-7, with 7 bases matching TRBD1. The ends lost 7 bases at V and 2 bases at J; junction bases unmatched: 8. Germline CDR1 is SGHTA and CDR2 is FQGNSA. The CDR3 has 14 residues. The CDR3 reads CASTRTGGAYEQYF. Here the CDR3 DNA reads TGTGCCAGCACCCGGACAGGAGGTGCCTACGAGCAGTACTTC.

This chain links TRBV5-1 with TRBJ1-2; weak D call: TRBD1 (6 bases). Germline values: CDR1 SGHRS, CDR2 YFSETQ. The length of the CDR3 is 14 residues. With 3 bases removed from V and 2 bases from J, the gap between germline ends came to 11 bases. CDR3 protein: CASSSPDSNYGYTF. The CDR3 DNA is TGCGCCAGCAGCTCCCCGGACAGCAACTATGGCTACACCTTC.

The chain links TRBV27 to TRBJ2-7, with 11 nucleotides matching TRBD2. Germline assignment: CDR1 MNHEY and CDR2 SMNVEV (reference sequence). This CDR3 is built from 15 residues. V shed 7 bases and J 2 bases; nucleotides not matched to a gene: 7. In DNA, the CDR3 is TGTGCCAGCAAAGAGTTAGCGGGAGGGCCCTACGAGCAGTACTTC. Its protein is CASKELAGGPYEQYF.

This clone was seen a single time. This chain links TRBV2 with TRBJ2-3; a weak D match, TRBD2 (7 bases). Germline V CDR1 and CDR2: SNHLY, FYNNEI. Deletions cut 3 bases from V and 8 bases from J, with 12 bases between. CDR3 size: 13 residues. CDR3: CASSEERGGTQYF. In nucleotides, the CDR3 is TGTGCCAGCAGTGAGGAGAGGGGGGGTACGCAGTATTTT.

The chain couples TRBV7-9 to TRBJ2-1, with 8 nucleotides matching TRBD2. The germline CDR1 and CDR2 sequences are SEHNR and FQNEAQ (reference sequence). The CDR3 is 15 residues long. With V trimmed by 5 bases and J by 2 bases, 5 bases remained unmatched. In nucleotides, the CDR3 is TGTGCCAGCAGCACTAGCGGAGATACCTACAATGAGCAGTTCTTC. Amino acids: CASSTSGDTYNEQFF.

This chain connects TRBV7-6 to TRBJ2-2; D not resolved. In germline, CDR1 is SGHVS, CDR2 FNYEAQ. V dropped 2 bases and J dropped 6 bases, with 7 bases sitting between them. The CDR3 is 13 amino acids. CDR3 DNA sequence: TGTGCCAGCAGCTTAAAGCCTTCCGGGGAGCTGTTTTTT. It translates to CASSLKPSGELFF.

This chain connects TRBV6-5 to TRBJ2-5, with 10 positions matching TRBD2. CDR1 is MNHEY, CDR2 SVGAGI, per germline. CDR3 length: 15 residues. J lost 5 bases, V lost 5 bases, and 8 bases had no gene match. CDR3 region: CASSPSGRVVETQYF. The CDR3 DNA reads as TGTGCCAGCAGTCCCAGCGGGAGGGTAGTTGAGACCCAGTACTTC.

The CDR3 DNA follows: TGTGCCAGCACCACCCCCTGGACAGGGGTCTATGGCTACACCTTC. It translates to CASTTPWTGVYGYTF. The chain recombines TRBV28 with TRBJ1-2; 9 bases map to TRBD1. The CDR3 covers 15 residues. Per germline, CDR1 MDHEN and CDR2 SYDVKM. The V and J ends lost 7 bases and 4 bases, in that order; junction bases with no gene match: 10.

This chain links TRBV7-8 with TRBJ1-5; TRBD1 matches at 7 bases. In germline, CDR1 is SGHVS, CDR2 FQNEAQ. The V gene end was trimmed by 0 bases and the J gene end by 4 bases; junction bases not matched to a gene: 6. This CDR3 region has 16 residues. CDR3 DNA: TGTGCCAGCAGCTTAGCCGGAAGGGGGCAGAATCAGCCCCAGCATTTT. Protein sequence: CASSLAGRGQNQPQHF.